This T cell receptor beta chain was sequenced during a study of cytomegalovirus exposure and HLA in healthy donors. Assay used: immunoSEQ multiplex PCR; TCRdb lists only in-frame clones, some missing. This sample yields about 79,000 clones, of which 90% to 95% are seen a single time; about 3.8% belongs to the top ten. CDR1 is SGHRS and CDR2 is YFSETQ in the germline V gene. The ends were cut back, 3 bases at V and 4 bases at J, with 16 bases in the middle. The CDR3 consists of 15 residues. The donors were part of the validation cohort, which consisted of approximately 110 subjects and was separate from the first cohort of 670 or so subjects.

The TCR was taken from a woman aged 25 to 39 in good health and CMV-seronegative. The chain employs TRBV5-1 and TRBJ1-2, with a weak D call TRBD1 (6 bases). The specimen sequenced was PBMCs. The CDR3 coding sequence is TGCGCCAGCAGCTCCGGACAGCTTCGGGGCTATGGCTACACCTTC. Protein product: CASSSGQLRGYGYTF.